This T cell receptor beta chain was retrieved from a study of cytomegalovirus exposure and HLA in healthy donors. Germline values: CDR1 GTSNPN, CDR2 SVGIG (reference sequence). This CDR3 is built from 15 residues. V dropped 1 base and J dropped 7; count of bases not matched to a gene: 9. 60 Vbeta and 13 Jbeta primers were used in PCR. Per the original data handling: Later work found 74 million or so unique TCR beta chains, with roughly 11 million shared. Some clones are missing from TCRdb's copy, which holds only in-frame ones; the method was immunoSEQ multiplex PCR. D and trimming come from the DNA, and the V and J calls and clone size come from that table. The sample lists around 160,000 clones, nearly 80% occurring once. Study outcomes and limitations: Some TCR beta chains (approximately 180 of them) were listed as cytomegalovirus-associated. Rare TCR sequences predominated, though certain public TCRs were found in many donors.

Regarding this clone: The antigen is unknown.

This sequence originates from a man between 35 and 55 years old in good health and CMV-seropositive. J is TRBJ2-5 and V is TRBV30; 10 positions match TRBD2. The sequencing input was PBMCs. In DNA, the CDR3 is TGTGCCTGGAGTGGTCTAGCGGGAGCCCAGGGGACCCAGTACTTC. Encoded protein: CAWSGLAGAQGTQYF.